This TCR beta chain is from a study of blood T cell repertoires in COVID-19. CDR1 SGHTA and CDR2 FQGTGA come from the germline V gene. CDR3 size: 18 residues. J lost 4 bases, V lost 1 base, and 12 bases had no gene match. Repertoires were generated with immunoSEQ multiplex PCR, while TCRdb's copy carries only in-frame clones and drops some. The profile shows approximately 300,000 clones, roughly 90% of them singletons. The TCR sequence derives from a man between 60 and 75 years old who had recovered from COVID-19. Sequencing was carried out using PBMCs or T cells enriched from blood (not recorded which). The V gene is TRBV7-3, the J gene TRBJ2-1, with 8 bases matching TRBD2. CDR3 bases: TGTGCCAGCAGCTTAAGCGGGGGGAGAAGCTCGGGGTACAATGAGCAGTTCTTC. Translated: CASSLSGGRSSGYNEQFF.